This T cell receptor beta chain emerged from a study of T-cell memory formation after mild COVID-19. Each CDR3 protein gets one entry after TCRdb re-called the 5' RACE reads with MiXCR. The sample includes 150,000 to 200,000 distinct CDR3 sequences, around 21% of them seen just once. This clonotype was seen only a few times. The trim removed 0 bases at V and 2 bases at J, leaving 6 bases unmatched. The CDR3 is 15 amino acids. The germline CDR1 and CDR2 sequences are DFQATT and SNEGSKA (reference sequence). The chain joins TRBV20-1 to TRBJ1-1; 7 bases agree with TRBD1. The sample taken for sequencing was PBMCs or a T cell subset sorted from them (not recorded which). This TCR came from an adult woman who had mild COVID-19 (a few samples of this study predate the infection). Cell type and time point are not known. DNA for the CDR3: TGCAGTGCTAGAGATCCGCGGGACAGCAACACTGAAGCTTTCTTT. As protein: CSARDPRDSNTEAFF.